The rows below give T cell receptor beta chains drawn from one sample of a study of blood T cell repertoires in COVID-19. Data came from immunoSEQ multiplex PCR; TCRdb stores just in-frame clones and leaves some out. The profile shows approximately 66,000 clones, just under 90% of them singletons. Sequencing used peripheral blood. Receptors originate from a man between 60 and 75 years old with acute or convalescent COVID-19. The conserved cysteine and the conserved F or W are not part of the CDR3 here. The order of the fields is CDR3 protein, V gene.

CDR3aa: ASSPRIQGYEQY
v_gene: TRBV18

CDR3aa: ASRPGLSNQPQH
v_gene: TRBV2

CDR3aa: ASSIDLSDRAF
v_gene: TRBV3-1/TRBV3-2

CDR3aa: ASSRTGGGEQY
v_gene: TRBV11-3

CDR3aa: ATSDVQGNQPQH
v_gene: TRBV24-1

CDR3aa: ASKLLAGGINEQF
v_gene: TRBV27

CDR3aa: ASKENVDNQPQH
v_gene: TRBV2

CDR3aa: AWNPGLATDTQY
v_gene: TRBV30

CDR3aa: ASSLRYSLSSYEQY
v_gene: TRBV7-6

CDR3aa: ASSLGGRTDTQY
v_gene: TRBV27

CDR3aa: ASSYFLNSPLH
v_gene: TRBV6-6

CDR3aa: ASRLTGATEAF
v_gene: TRBV19

CDR3aa: ASREQGAIGEKLF
v_gene: TRBV2

CDR3aa: ASSYRESNQPQH
v_gene: TRBV6-5

CDR3aa: ASSLDVAGQRFSPLH
v_gene: TRBV11-2

CDR3aa: ASSPQTGGYGYT
v_gene: TRBV18

CDR3aa: ASSPLAGTGLYGYT
v_gene: TRBV14

CDR3aa: ASSFGTSNQPQH
v_gene: TRBV7-9

CDR3aa: ASSTRAGASTDTQY
v_gene: TRBV7-2

CDR3aa: ASSHTGPNEKLF
v_gene: TRBV5-1

CDR3aa: ASRPTGQINQPQH
v_gene: TRBV27

CDR3aa: ASSLRGYGEKLF
v_gene: TRBV5-4

CDR3aa: ATSGDVAGEF
v_gene: TRBV24-1

CDR3aa: ASSLAPSGGAGYNEQF
v_gene: TRBV5-1

CDR3aa: ASSPGHLTNEKLF
v_gene: TRBV2

CDR3aa: ASRNRVTGELF
v_gene: TRBV2

CDR3aa: ASSPTTDWNSPLH
v_gene: TRBV27

CDR3aa: ASSLDLGQSRYGYT
v_gene: TRBV7-2

CDR3aa: ASSRGSSGNTIY
v_gene: TRBV7-8

CDR3aa: ASSTWTGNQPQH
v_gene: TRBV28

CDR3aa: ASSVGRGTQYNQPQH
v_gene: TRBV27